Listed below are T cell receptor beta chains from one sample, sequenced in a study of read filtering for tumor transcriptome and immune sequencing. TCRdb analysed the reads with MiXCR anew, one entry per CDR3 protein. The sample includes tens of thousands of distinct CDR3 sequences, roughly 21% of them seen just once. The sample consisted of a population of CD138-negative cells sorted from bone marrow. The receptors shown here come from a donor over 35 with multiple myeloma. Each CDR3 is given with its conserved first and last residue. D genes are given only for firm matches. Clone sizes are given selectively: once, few, many, or a class where the clone is expanded.

v_call	j_call	d_call	clone_size	cdr3_aa	cdr3_nt
TRBV6-2/TRBV6-3	TRBJ1-1	NA	NA	CASSYDRVGAFF	TGTGCCAGCAGTTACGACCGGGTTGGCGCTTTCTTT
TRBV5-1	TRBJ2-1	TRBD2	NA	CASKSGGSSYNEQFF	TGCGCCAGCAAAAGCGGGGGGAGCTCCTACAATGAGCAGTTCTTC
TRBV27	TRBJ2-7	NA	many	CASSDPGGIYEQYF	TGTGCCAGCAGTGATCCAGGAGGGATCTACGAGCAGTACTTC
TRBV7-9	TRBJ2-3	NA	NA	CASSGGADTQYF	TGTGCCAGCAGCGGTGGGGCGGATACGCAGTATTTT
TRBV7-8	TRBJ2-3	NA	many	CASKEGTSTDTQYF	TGTGCCAGCAAAGAAGGGACTAGCACAGATACGCAGTATTTT
TRBV3-1	TRBJ2-7	NA	few	CASSRGAWDEQYF	TGTGCCAGCAGCCGGGGGGCTTGGGACGAGCAGTACTTC
TRBV28	TRBJ1-1	NA	NA	CASREGWSTEAFF	TGTGCCAGCAGAGAGGGTTGGAGCACTGAAGCTTTCTTT
TRBV5-1	TRBJ2-1	NA	medium-sized	CASSLGGLDDYNEQFF	TGCGCCAGCAGCCTAGGCGGACTCGACGATTACAATGAGCAGTTCTTC
TRBV2	TRBJ2-1	NA	many	CASSESSRGEEQFF	TGTGCCAGCAGTGAAAGTTCCAGGGGGGAAGAGCAGTTCTTC
TRBV20-1	TRBJ1-1	TRBD1	many	CSARQGGTEAFF	TGCAGTGCTAGACAGGGGGGTACTGAAGCTTTCTTT
TRBV5-1	TRBJ2-7	TRBD1	NA	CASSFGTGINEQYF	TGTGCCAGCAGCTTTGGGACAGGGATAAACGAGCAGTACTTC
TRBV28	TRBJ1-6	NA	many	CASSDSSNSYNSPLHF	TGTGCCAGCAGTGATTCGTCAAACTCCTATAATTCACCCCTCCACTTT
TRBV11-2	TRBJ2-7	NA	many	CASSSGAGETYEQYF	TGTGCCAGCAGCTCCGGGGCAGGAGAAACCTACGAGCAGTACTTC
TRBV4-1	TRBJ1-1	NA	many	CASSHRSTEAFF	TGCGCCAGCAGCCATCGGAGCACTGAAGCTTTCTTT
TRBV18	TRBJ1-5	NA	few	CASSPGGGGGGNQPQHF	TGTGCCAGCTCACCCGGGGGGGGCGGAGGCGGCAATCAGCCCCAGCATTTT
TRBV2	TRBJ2-3	NA	many	CASRIPEVARRDTQYF	TGTGCCAGCAGAATTCCTGAGGTCGCACGGAGGGATACGCAGTATTTT
TRBV3-1	TRBJ2-3	NA	NA	CASSQDQDTQYF	TGTGCCAGCAGCCAAGACCAGGATACGCAGTATTTT
TRBV28	TRBJ2-7	NA	many	CASSLGQGGSEQYF	TGTGCCAGCAGTTTAGGACAGGGAGGGTCCGAGCAGTACTTC
TRBV9	TRBJ2-3	NA	NA	CAGSVGAYGTDTQYF	TGTGCCGGCAGCGTAGGCGCTTACGGCACAGATACGCAGTATTTT
TRBV19	TRBJ2-1	NA	many	CASSITGYNEQFF	TGTGCCAGTAGTATCACGGGGTACAATGAGCAGTTCTTC
TRBV19	TRBJ1-1	NA	many	CASSIGVSNTEAFF	TGTGCCAGTAGTATAGGGGTGTCCAACACTGAAGCTTTCTTT
TRBV2	TRBJ2-1	TRBD2	NA	CASNGGFSYNEQFF	TGTGCCAGCAACGGGGGGTTCTCCTACAATGAGCAGTTCTTC
TRBV11-2	TRBJ2-3	TRBD2	many	CASSLKTSGNTDTQYF	TGTGCCAGCAGCTTGAAGACTAGCGGAAACACAGATACGCAGTATTTT
TRBV7-9	TRBJ1-1	TRBD1	many	CASSLGDRVHAFF	TGTGCCAGCAGCTTAGGTGACAGGGTCCACGCTTTCTTT
TRBV9	TRBJ1-1	TRBD1	many	CASGDRDSEAFF	TGTGCCAGCGGGGACCGGGACAGTGAAGCTTTCTTT
TRBV28	TRBJ2-1	TRBD2	many	CASSLGGSRHEQFF	TGTGCCAGCAGTTTGGGCGGGAGCCGCCATGAGCAGTTCTTC
TRBV5-1	TRBJ2-7	NA	NA	CTSSLSSVSHEQYF	TGCACCAGCAGCTTGAGTTCGGTATCCCACGAGCAGTACTTC
TRBV28	TRBJ2-5	NA	NA	CASSPPGVWAAETQYF	TGTGCCAGCAGCCCCCCAGGCGTCTGGGCAGCGGAGACCCAGTACTTC
TRBV28	TRBJ1-2	NA	few	CASSLINNYGYTF	TGTGCCAGCAGTTTAATTAATAACTATGGCTACACCTTC
TRBV2	TRBJ2-5	TRBD2	few	CASSETEDKAGAAGETQYF	TGTGCCAGCAGTGAAACAGAGGATAAAGCGGGGGCCGCGGGGGAGACCCAGTACTTC
TRBV2	TRBJ1-5	NA	many	CASSERGSTGQPQHF	TGTGCCAGCAGTGAAAGAGGATCAACGGGGCAGCCCCAGCATTTT
TRBV11-2	TRBJ2-7	TRBD2	NA	CASSIAGQHEQYF	TGTGCCAGCAGCATAGCGGGGCAACACGAGCAGTACTTC
TRBV29-1	TRBJ2-1	NA	many	CSVFRTNSEQFF	TGCAGCGTTTTCAGGACTAACAGTGAGCAGTTCTTC
TRBV9	TRBJ1-1	NA	many	CASSRGGDTEAFF	TGTGCCAGCAGCAGAGGGGGGGACACTGAAGCTTTCTTT
TRBV2	TRBJ1-1	NA	many	CASSVLGAEAFF	TGTGCCAGCAGCGTTCTGGGAGCTGAAGCTTTCTTT
TRBV12-3/TRBV12-4	TRBJ1-6	TRBD1	many	CASTRTGGSPLHF	TGTGCCAGCACCCGGACAGGAGGATCACCCCTCCACTTT
TRBV2	TRBJ1-1	NA	many	CASSKGFF	TGTGCCAGCAGTAAAGGTTTCTTT
TRBV12-3/TRBV12-4	TRBJ1-5	NA	many	CASSLSGVGNQPQHF	TGTGCCAGCAGTTTATCCGGGGTCGGCAATCAGCCCCAGCATTTT
TRBV6-6	TRBJ1-5	NA	NA	CASSYPNHPLHF	TGTGCCAGCAGTTACCCTAATCATCCCCTGCATTTT
TRBV20-1	TRBJ2-1	TRBD2	NA	CSARTSSGSSYNEQFF	TGCAGTGCTAGAACCTCTAGCGGGAGCTCCTACAATGAGCAGTTCTTC
TRBV28	TRBJ1-5	NA	NA	CASSLNGGGWGNQPQHF	TGTGCCAGCAGTTTAAATGGGGGCGGGTGGGGCAATCAGCCCCAGCATTTT
TRBV29-1	TRBJ1-1	NA	NA	CSAYREPSGAFF	TGCAGCGCCTACAGGGAGCCATCAGGAGCTTTCTTT
TRBV2	TRBJ1-1	NA	many	CASSDDGSTEAFF	TGTGCCAGCAGTGACGACGGGAGCACTGAAGCTTTCTTT
TRBV11-2	TRBJ1-1	TRBD1	NA	CASSVTGTGHTEAFF	TGTGCCAGCAGCGTAACCGGGACAGGGCACACTGAAGCTTTCTTT
TRBV25-1	TRBJ1-1	NA	many	CASSPAGRNTEAFF	TGTGCCAGCAGCCCCGCAGGGAGGAACACTGAAGCTTTCTTT